This T cell receptor beta chain was identified in a study of T cells after yellow fever vaccination. The CDR3 loop spans 12 amino acids. From germline, CDR1 is LNHDA and CDR2 SQIVND (reference sequence). Trimming shortened V by 3 bases and J by 10 bases, and 7 bases separated the two germline ends. A process of 5'RACE template switching, which added a universal primer site and UMIs, was used to make TCR cDNA. From the 5' RACE reads, TCRdb called clonotypes with MiXCR, one entry per CDR3 protein. This sample has about 360,000 distinct CDR3 sequences, with more than 5.5% found just once. In its sample, this clonotype was seen a few times.

The clonotype originates from a man aged 30 to 45 who received the YFV17D yellow fever vaccine. The chain employs TRBV19 and TRBJ1-6; D not resolved. Sequencing used PBMCs, obtained 5 days after the yellow fever booster vaccination. The chain's CDR3 is CASSIGLSPLHF. CDR3 nucleotide sequence: TGTGCCAGTAGTATTGGGTTGTCACCCCTCCACTTT.